The table lists the clone carrying this T cell receptor beta chain with a few counts. As yet, its antigen is unknown. Unique molecular identifiers were carried by the TCR beta cDNA libraries. Yield was roughly 0.5 million cDNA molecules from around 1 to 9.1 million T cells. TCRdb used MiXCR to reprocess the PCR reads, holding one entry per CDR3 protein. The repertoire consists of 750,000 to 950,000 distinct CDR3 sequences, with under 70% occurring once and the leading ten covering under 6%. This sample is drawn from a study of post-analysis software for immune sequencing data. Across the study: Relapsing-remitting, secondary progressive and progressive-relapsing multiple sclerosis were all included among the disease courses. Study outcomes and limitations: Controls' normalized Chao1 diversity significantly exceeded that of multiple sclerosis patients.

The clonotype comes from a girl under 18 with multiple sclerosis. The specimen was blood.

The CDR3 sequence: CASNRVASGRRNSGANVLTF. CDR3 DNA sequence: TGTGCCAGCAACCGCGTGGCTAGCGGGAGAAGAAACTCTGGGGCCAACGTCCTGACTTTC. The rearrangement uses TRBV6-1 and TRBJ2-6; TRBD2 matches at 10 bases. Germline CDR1 and CDR2: MNHNS and SASEGT. CDR3 size: 20 residues. V was pared by 7 bases and J by 0 bases, with 15 bases of the junction left unmatched.